This is a list of T cell receptor beta chains from one sample in a study of T cells in Graves' hyperthyroidism and ophthalmopathy. Each CDR3 protein gets one entry after TCRdb re-called the multiplex PCR reads with MiXCR. The sample comprises a few hundred thousand distinct CDR3 sequences, roughly 13% of which are singletons, and approximately 5.8% rests with the top ten. Sequenced material: blood. The receptor source for this set is a young woman with Graves' hyperthyroidism. The CDR3 runs from the conserved cysteine through the conserved F or W. The D gene is left open where the match is weak. Not all rows give a size; the values are once, few, many and, for expanded clones, a class.

>NA|many|TRBV28|TRBJ2-3
TGTGCCAGTGGTTGGGGGGGCACAGATACGCAGTATTTT
CASGWGGTDTQYF
>NA|many|TRBV28|TRBJ1-1
TGTGCCAGCAGTTTGGAACAGGCCGGGGCTTTCTTT
CASSLEQAGAFF
>NA|many|TRBV5-1|TRBJ2-7
TGCGCCAGCAGCCCTGGCGGCTCTAGCTACGAGCAGTACTTC
CASSPGGSSYEQYF
>TRBD1|many|TRBV28|TRBJ2-1
TGTGCCAGCAGTTCCCCCAGGGGGCGAAGATCCTACAATGAGCAGTTCTTC
CASSSPRGRRSYNEQFF
>NA|many|TRBV5-4|TRBJ2-7
TGTGCCAGCAGCTTCAGAGGGGACTACGAGCAGTACTTC
CASSFRGDYEQYF
>NA|many|TRBV12-3/TRBV12-4|TRBJ1-3
TGTGCCAGCAGTGGGGCAGAAGGAAACACCATATATTTT
CASSGAEGNTIYF
>TRBD2|many|TRBV7-3|TRBJ2-1
TGTGCCAGCAGCCCTATAGCGGGGGGCTACAATGAGCAGTTCTTC
CASSPIAGGYNEQFF
>NA|NA|TRBV6-1|TRBJ2-7
TGTGCCAGCAGTGAATATGCTAGCGTCAACGAGCAGTACTTC
CASSEYASVNEQYF
>NA|few|TRBV30|TRBJ1-5
TGTGCCTGGAGTACACAGGGCAGTCAGCCCCAGCATTTT
CAWSTQGSQPQHF
>TRBD2|NA|TRBV29-1|TRBJ2-7
TGCAGCGTTCAAGGGATAGCTAGCGGGAGCGAGCAGTACTTC
CSVQGIASGSEQYF
>NA|many|TRBV5-5|TRBJ1-2
TGTGCCAGCAGCCATACCCGGGGGAGAGCTATTAACTATGGCTACACCTTC
CASSHTRGRAINYGYTF
>NA|many|TRBV28|TRBJ1-2
TGTGCCAGCAGTTTACCCCCGGCGCGGTATGGCTACACCTTC
CASSLPPARYGYTF
>TRBD2|many|TRBV28|TRBJ2-7
TGTGCCAGCGTGGCGGGAGGCTACGAGCAGTACTTC
CASVAGGYEQYF
>TRBD1|many|TRBV27|TRBJ2-7
TGTGCCAGCAGTCCACGGACAGGGTTCGAGCAGTACTTC
CASSPRTGFEQYF
>TRBD1|few|TRBV29-1|TRBJ1-2
TGCAGCGTTGAAGGTGGACAGGAAGCTAACTATGGCTACACCTTC
CSVEGGQEANYGYTF
>NA|many|TRBV3-1|TRBJ1-2
TGTGCCAGCAGCTCGGACAGCAGAGGCGGCTACACCTTC
CASSSDSRGGYTF
>TRBD2|many|TRBV6-5|TRBJ2-1
TGTGCCAGCAGTTACTCGGCTAGCGGGAGGGCAAATGAGCAGTTCTTC
CASSYSASGRANEQFF
>NA|many|TRBV20-1|TRBJ1-2
TGCAGTGTTAAAGAGAGTGAATATGGCTACACCTTC
CSVKESEYGYTF
>TRBD2|many|TRBV5-1|TRBJ2-7
TGCGCCAGCACCCGCGGGACTAGCGGCTACGAGCAGTACTTC
CASTRGTSGYEQYF
>TRBD1|many|TRBV20-1|TRBJ1-5
TGCAGTGCCCCGGACAGGGAATCGCAGCCCCAGCATTTT
CSAPDRESQPQHF
>NA|many|TRBV7-3|TRBJ2-5
TGTGCCAGCAGCTTAATGTCCGGGCCACAAGAGACCCAGTACTTC
CASSLMSGPQETQYF
>NA|many|TRBV7-2|TRBJ2-5
TGTGCCAGCACCCGGGGTACAGGCATGGAGACCCAGTACTTC
CASTRGTGMETQYF
>TRBD1|once|TRBV15|TRBJ1-2
TGTGCCACCAGCGGGGACAGATCGGGCGGCTACACCTTC
CATSGDRSGGYTF
>NA|few|TRBV19|TRBJ2-2
TGTGCCAGCCGGGGGTGGACAGGAGACACCGGGGAGCTGTTTTTT
CASRGWTGDTGELFF
>TRBD2|few|TRBV20-1|TRBJ2-5
TGCAGTGCTAGACCAATAGCGGGAGGAGAGACCCAGTACTTC
CSARPIAGGETQYF
>NA|few|TRBV5-1|TRBJ2-7
TGCGCCAGCAGCTTGGACAGGGTGGGGAGCTCCTACGAGCAGTACTTC
CASSLDRVGSSYEQYF
>NA|few|TRBV4-3|TRBJ2-7
TGCGCCAGCAGCCAAGATCTCTTCCAGCCGGATTACGAGCAGTACTTC
CASSQDLFQPDYEQYF
>TRBD2|few|TRBV5-1|TRBJ2-2
TGCGCCAGCAGCTTGGATAGCGGGAGCGCCGGGGAGCTGTTTTTT
CASSLDSGSAGELFF
>NA|NA|TRBV6-5|TRBJ2-7
TGTGCCAGCAGGCCAGGGGAAGGTGAGCAGTACTTC
CASRPGEGEQYF